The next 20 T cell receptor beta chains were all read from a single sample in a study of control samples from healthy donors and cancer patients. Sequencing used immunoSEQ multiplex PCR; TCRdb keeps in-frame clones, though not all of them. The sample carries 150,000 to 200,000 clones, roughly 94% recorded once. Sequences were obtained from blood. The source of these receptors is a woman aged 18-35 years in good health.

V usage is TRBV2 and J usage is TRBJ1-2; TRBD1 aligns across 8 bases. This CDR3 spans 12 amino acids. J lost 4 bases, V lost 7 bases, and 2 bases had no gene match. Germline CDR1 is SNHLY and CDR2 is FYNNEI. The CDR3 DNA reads TGTGCCAGCAAAGGACAGGGCTATGGCTACACCTTC. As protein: CASKGQGYGYTF.

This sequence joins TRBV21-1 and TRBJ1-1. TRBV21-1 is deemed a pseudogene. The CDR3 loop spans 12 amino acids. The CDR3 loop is CASSRYRAEAFF. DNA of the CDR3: TGTGCCAGCAGTCGGTACCGAGCTGAAGCTTTCTTT.

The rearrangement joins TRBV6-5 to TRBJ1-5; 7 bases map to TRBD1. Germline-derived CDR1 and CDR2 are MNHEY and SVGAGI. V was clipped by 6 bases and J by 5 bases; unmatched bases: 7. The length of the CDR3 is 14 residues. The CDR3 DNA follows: TGTGCCAGCAGCTTCGACAGGGTTGATCAGCCCCAGCATTTT. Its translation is CASSFDRVDQPQHF.

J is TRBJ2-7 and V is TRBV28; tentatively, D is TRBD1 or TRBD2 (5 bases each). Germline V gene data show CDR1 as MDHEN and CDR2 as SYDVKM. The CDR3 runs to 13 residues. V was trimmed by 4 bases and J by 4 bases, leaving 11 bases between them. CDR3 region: CASSSGDRYEQYF. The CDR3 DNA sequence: TGTGCCAGCAGTTCCGGGGACCGATACGAGCAGTACTTC.

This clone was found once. The CDR3 region has the DNA TGTGCCAGCAGCTTAGATCTCGCCAGGGGTCATGAGCAGTTCTTC. Encoded protein: CASSLDLARGHEQFF. J is TRBJ2-1 and V is TRBV11-2; D might be TRBD1 (6 bases). V gave up 0 bases and J gave up 8 bases, with 14 bases separating them. This CDR3 spans 15 amino acids. Germline CDR1 reads SGHAT; CDR2 reads FQNNGV.

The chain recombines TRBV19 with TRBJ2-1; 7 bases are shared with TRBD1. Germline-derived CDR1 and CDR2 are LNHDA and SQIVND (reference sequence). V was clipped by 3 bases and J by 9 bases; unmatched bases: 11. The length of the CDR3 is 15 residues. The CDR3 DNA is TGTGCCAGTAGTATCGAGGGGACAGCGGACCTTGAGCAGTTCTTC. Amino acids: CASSIEGTADLEQFF.

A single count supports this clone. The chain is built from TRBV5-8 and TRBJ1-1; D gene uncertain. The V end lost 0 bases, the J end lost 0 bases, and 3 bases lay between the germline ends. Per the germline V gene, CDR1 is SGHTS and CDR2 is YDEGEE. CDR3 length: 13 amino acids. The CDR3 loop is CASSLEVNTEAFF. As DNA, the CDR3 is TGTGCCAGCAGCTTGGAGGTGAACACTGAAGCTTTCTTT.

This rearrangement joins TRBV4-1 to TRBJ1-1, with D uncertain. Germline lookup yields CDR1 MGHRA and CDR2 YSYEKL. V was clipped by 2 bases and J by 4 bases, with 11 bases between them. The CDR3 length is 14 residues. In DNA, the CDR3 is TGCGCCAGCAGCCAAACGGCGGCATCCACTGAAGCTTTCTTT. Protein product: CASSQTAASTEAFF.

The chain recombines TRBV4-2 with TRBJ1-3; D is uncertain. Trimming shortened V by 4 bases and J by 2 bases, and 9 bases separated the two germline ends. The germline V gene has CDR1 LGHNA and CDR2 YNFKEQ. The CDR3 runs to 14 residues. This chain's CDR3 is CASSRWYPGNTIYF. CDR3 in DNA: TGTGCCAGCAGCCGATGGTACCCTGGAAACACCATATATTTT.

In DNA form, the CDR3 reads TGTGCCAGCAGCCCCGGCACTCAAGGGGATGAAAAACTGTTTTTT. Protein product: CASSPGTQGDEKLFF. The chain is built from TRBV7-9 and TRBJ1-4, with D possibly being TRBD1 (5 bases). CDR1 SEHNR and CDR2 FQNEAQ come from the germline V gene (reference sequence). The CDR3 is 15 residues long. V shed 5 bases and J shed 6 bases, with 16 bases lying between them. Using reference TRBV7-9 and TRBJ1-4 for the parts outside the CDR3, the full variable domain is DTGVSQNPRHKITKRGQNVTFRCDPISEHNRLYWYRQTLGQGPEFLTYFQNEAQLEKSRLLSDRFSAERPKGSFSTLEIQRTEQGDSAMYLCASSPGTQGDEKLFFGSGTQLSVL.

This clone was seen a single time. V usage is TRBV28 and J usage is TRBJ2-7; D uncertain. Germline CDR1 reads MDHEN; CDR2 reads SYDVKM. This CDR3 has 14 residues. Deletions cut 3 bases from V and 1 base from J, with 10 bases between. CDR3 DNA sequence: TGTGCCAGCAGTTTGCCCAGCCGTTCCTACGAGCAGTACTTC. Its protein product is CASSLPSRSYEQYF.

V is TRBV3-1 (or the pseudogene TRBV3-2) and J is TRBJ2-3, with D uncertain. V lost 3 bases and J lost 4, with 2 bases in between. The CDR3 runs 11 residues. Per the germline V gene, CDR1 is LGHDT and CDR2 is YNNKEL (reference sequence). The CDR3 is CASSHADTQYF. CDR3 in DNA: TGTGCCAGCAGCCATGCAGATACGCAGTATTTT.

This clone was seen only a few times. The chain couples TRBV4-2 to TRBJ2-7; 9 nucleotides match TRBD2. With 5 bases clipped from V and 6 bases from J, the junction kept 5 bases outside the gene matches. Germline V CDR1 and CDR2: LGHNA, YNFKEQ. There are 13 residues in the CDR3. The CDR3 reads CASSLGTSPEQYF. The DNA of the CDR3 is TGTGCCAGCAGCTTAGGGACTAGCCCCGAGCAGTACTTC.

The CDR3 DNA reads as TGTGCCACCAGTGATTCGTCGGCGACTGGACAGACATATGGCTACACCTTC. Amino acid sequence: CATSDSSATGQTYGYTF. This sequence joins TRBV24-1 and TRBJ1-2, with D perhaps matching TRBD1 (6 bases). Trimming removed 2 bases from V and 5 bases from J, with 20 bases in between. The germline gives CDR1 KGHDR, CDR2 SFDVKD. This CDR3 is 17 amino acids long.

The CDR3 nucleotides are TGTGCCAGCAGTGAAAACAACCTTAACTATGGCTACACCTTC. Protein product: CASSENNLNYGYTF. The chain employs TRBV2 and TRBJ1-2; D gene unclear. CDR3 length: 14 residues. Germline CDR1 and CDR2: SNHLY and FYNNEI. V dropped 2 bases and J dropped 1 base, with 8 bases sitting between them.

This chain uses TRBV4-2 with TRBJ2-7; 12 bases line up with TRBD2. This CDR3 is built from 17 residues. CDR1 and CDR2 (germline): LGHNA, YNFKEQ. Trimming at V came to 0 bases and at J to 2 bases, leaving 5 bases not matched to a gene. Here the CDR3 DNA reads TGTGCCAGCAGCCAAGATCAGACTAGCGGGGGCCCCTACGAGCAGTACTTC. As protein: CASSQDQTSGGPYEQYF.

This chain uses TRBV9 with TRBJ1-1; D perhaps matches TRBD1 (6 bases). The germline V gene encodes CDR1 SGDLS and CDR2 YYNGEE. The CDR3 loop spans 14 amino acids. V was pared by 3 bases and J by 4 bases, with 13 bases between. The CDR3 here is CASSETGPGTEAFF. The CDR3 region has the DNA TGTGCCAGCAGCGAAACAGGGCCAGGCACTGAAGCTTTCTTT.

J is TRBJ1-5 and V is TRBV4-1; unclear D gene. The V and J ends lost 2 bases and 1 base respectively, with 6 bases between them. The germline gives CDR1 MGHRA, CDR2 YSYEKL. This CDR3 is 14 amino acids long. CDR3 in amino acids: CASSQTLSNQPQHF. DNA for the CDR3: TGCGCCAGCAGCCAAACTTTAAGCAATCAGCCCCAGCATTTT.

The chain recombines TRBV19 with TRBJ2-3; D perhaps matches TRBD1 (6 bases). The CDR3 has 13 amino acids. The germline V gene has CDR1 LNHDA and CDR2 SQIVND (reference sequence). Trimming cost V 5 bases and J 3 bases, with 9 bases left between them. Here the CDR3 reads CASSSGVTDTQYF. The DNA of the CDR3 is TGTGCCAGTAGTTCAGGGGTTACAGATACGCAGTATTTT.

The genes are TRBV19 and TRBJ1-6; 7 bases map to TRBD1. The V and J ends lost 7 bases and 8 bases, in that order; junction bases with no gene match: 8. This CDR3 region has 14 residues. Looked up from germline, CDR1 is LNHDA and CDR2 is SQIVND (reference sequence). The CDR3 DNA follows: TGTGCCAGTACCCCGGGACAGAATCATTCACCCCTCCACTTT. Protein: CASTPGQNHSPLHF.